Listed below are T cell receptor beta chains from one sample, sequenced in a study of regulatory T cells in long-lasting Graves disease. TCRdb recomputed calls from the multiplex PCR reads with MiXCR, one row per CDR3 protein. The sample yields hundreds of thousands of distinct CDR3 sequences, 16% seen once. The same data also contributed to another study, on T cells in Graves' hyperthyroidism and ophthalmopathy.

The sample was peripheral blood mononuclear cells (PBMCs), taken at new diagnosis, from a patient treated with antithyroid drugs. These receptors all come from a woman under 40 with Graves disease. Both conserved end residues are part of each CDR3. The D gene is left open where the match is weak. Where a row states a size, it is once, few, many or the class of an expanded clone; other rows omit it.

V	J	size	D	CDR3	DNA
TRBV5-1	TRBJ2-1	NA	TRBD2	CASSPTSGIGFNEQFF	TGCGCCAGCAGCCCGACTAGCGGGATAGGGTTTAATGAGCAGTTCTTC
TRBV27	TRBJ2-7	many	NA	CASSSPAWTHGLGEQYF	TGTGCCAGCAGTTCCCCTGCTTGGACTCACGGATTGGGGGAGCAGTACTTC
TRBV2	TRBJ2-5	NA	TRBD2	CASRGIAGGETQYF	TGTGCCAGCAGAGGTATAGCGGGAGGAGAGACCCAGTACTTC
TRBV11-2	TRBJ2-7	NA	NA	CASSLILYEQYF	TGTGCCAGCAGCTTGATCCTATACGAGCAGTACTTC
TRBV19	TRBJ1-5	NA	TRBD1	CASSTWAGGFGQPQHF	TGTGCCAGTAGTACTTGGGCAGGGGGTTTTGGACAGCCCCAGCATTTT
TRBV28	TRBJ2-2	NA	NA	CASSLSRSGLFF	TGTGCCAGCAGTTTATCGAGGAGCGGGCTGTTTTTT
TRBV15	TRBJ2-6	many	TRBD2	CATSREFSLAGELDNVLTF	TGTGCCACCAGCCGAGAGTTCTCACTAGCGGGAGAGCTGGACAACGTCCTGACTTTC
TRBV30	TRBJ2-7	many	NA	CAWSSAIRGEQYF	TGTGCCTGGAGTAGCGCCATACGAGGCGAGCAGTACTTC
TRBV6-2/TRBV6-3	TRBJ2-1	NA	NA	CASILTPGPVNEQFF	TGTGCCAGCATTCTTACCCCGGGACCCGTCAATGAGCAGTTCTTC
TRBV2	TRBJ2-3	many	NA	CASSRSSVNTDTQYF	TGTGCCAGCAGTAGGTCTAGCGTTAACACAGATACGCAGTATTTT
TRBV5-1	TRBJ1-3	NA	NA	CASSLTGIGNTIYF	TGCGCCAGCAGCCTTACAGGGATTGGAAACACCATATATTTT
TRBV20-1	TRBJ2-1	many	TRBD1	CSASRDSGFDEQFF	TGCAGTGCTAGCCGGGACAGCGGCTTCGATGAGCAGTTCTTC
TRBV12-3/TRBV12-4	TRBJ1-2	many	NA	CASSHRDVRGYTF	TGTGCCAGCAGCCACAGGGACGTGCGGGGCTACACCTTC
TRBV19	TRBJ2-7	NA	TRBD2	CASSPIAGRYEQYF	TGTGCCAGTAGTCCCATAGCGGGCCGCTACGAGCAGTACTTC
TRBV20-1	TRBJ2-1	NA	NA	CSAHGVEGVGINEQFF	TGCAGTGCGCACGGAGTAGAGGGGGTAGGGATTAATGAGCAGTTCTTC
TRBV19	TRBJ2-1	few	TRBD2	CASSSGTSGRFEQFF	TGTGCCAGTTCTTCCGGGACTAGCGGGAGGTTTGAGCAGTTCTTC
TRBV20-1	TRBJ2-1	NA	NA	CSARAPGPLNNEQFF	TGCAGTGCTAGAGCCCCGGGACCTCTCAACAATGAGCAGTTCTTC
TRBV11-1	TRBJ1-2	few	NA	CASSLEVQGNGYTF	TGTGCCAGCAGCTTAGAGGTCCAGGGTAATGGCTACACCTTC
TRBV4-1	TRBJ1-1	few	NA	CASSYGTDAAEAFF	TGCGCCAGCAGCTACGGGACGGATGCCGCTGAAGCTTTCTTT
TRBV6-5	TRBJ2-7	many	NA	CASSYSIGPDEQYF	TGTGCCAGCAGTTATTCGATCGGCCCTGACGAGCAGTACTTC
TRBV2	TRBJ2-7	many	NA	CASSRVSEQYF	TGTGCCAGCAGCAGGGTCTCCGAGCAGTACTTC
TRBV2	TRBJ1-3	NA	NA	CASSERGPENGNTIYF	TGTGCCAGCAGTGAAAGAGGGCCCGAGAATGGAAACACCATATATTTT
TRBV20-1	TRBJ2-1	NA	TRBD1	CSATSGQASYNEQFF	TGCAGTGCTACGTCCGGACAGGCGTCCTACAATGAGCAGTTCTTC
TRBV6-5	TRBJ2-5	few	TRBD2	CASSSAGASGETQYF	TGTGCCAGCAGTTCAGCGGGAGCCTCGGGAGAGACCCAGTACTTC
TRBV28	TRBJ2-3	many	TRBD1	CASSSGTGFADTQYF	TGTGCCAGCAGTTCTGGGACAGGGTTTGCAGATACGCAGTATTTT
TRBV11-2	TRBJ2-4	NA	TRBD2	CASSSFSGTSGDKNIQYF	TGTGCCAGCAGCTCATTTTCCGGGACTAGCGGGGATAAGAACATTCAGTACTTC
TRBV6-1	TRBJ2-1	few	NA	CASSRDSPKVNSYNEQFF	TGTGCCAGCAGTCGCGACAGTCCAAAGGTCAACTCCTACAATGAGCAGTTCTTC
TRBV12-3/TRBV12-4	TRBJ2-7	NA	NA	CASSHYEYEQYF	TGTGCCAGCAGCCACTACGAGTACGAGCAGTACTTC
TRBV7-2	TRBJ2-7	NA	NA	CASSLEGRGQGYEQYF	TGTGCCAGCAGCTTAGAGGGACGGGGACAAGGCTACGAGCAGTACTTC
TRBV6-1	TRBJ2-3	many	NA	CASSEALSGLSDTQYF	TGTGCCAGCAGTGAAGCCCTTTCGGGTTTGTCAGATACGCAGTATTTT
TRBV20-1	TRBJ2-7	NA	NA	CSARDRGSGPSYEQYF	TGCAGTGCTAGAGATCGGGGTAGCGGCCCTTCCTACGAGCAGTACTTC